These 20 T cell receptor beta chains came from one sample sequenced in a study of CD8+CD57+ T cells in acquired aplastic anemia. CDR3 and TCR beta VDJ profiling relied on genomic DNA as the template. TCRdb processed the reads anew with MiXCR; each CDR3 protein has one entry. The repertoire holds 250,000 to 350,000 distinct CDR3 sequences, approximately 60% seen once, with approximately 1.3% in the top ten. Sequencing was done on patients that had shown CD8+CD57+ cell expansion by flow cytometry. The sequencing sample was made of sorted CD4+, CD8+, or CD8+CD57+ T cells (not recorded which) from PBMCs. These receptors were obtained from a human donor with aplastic anemia.

The V call is TRBV10-1, the J call TRBJ2-7; 8 nucleotides agree with TRBD1. The germline V gene has CDR1 WNHNN and CDR2 SYGVQD (reference sequence). V trimming: 3 bases; J trimming: 2 bases; junction bases outside the gene matches: 12. This CDR3 comprises 17 residues. The CDR3 reads CASSDSWGSGQAYEQYF. Here the CDR3 DNA reads TGCGCCAGCAGTGATTCGTGGGGATCGGGACAGGCCTACGAGCAGTACTTC.

This clonotype appeared many times. This sequence joins TRBV18 and TRBJ2-3, with no clear D. Trimming left V 0 bases short and J 2 bases short, with 3 bases between. This CDR3 is 13 amino acids long. In germline, CDR1 is KGHSH, CDR2 LQKENI. The chain's CDR3 is CASSPPTTDTQYF. In DNA form, the CDR3 reads TGTGCCAGCTCACCACCGACCACAGATACGCAGTATTTT. Drawing the rest from reference TRBV18 and TRBJ2-3, the complete variable domain is NAGVMQNPRHLVRRRGQEARLRCSPMKGHSHVYWYRQLPEEGLKFMVYLQKENIIDESGMPKERFSAEFPKEGPSILRIQQVVRGDSAAYFCASSPPTTDTQYFGPGTRLTVL.

This clonotype was seen many times. The chain uses TRBV6-5 and TRBJ2-1, with a weak D call TRBD2 (7 bases). The germline V and J ends were trimmed by 6 bases and 10 bases, with 19 bases remaining between them. CDR1 MNHEY and CDR2 SVGAGI come from the germline V gene. CDR3 length equals 14 residues. CDR3 sequence reads: CASSRRGANAEQFF. In DNA form, the CDR3 reads TGTGCCAGCAGCCGCCGGGGGGCGAACGCCGAGCAGTTCTTC.

This clonotype turned up a few times. The V gene is TRBV7-6, the J gene TRBJ2-5, with a tentative D call TRBD1 (6 bases). The CDR3 contains 16 residues. V lost 5 bases and J 5 bases, leaving 21 bases between the germline ends. Germline assignment: CDR1 SGHVS and CDR2 FNYEAQ. Here the CDR3 reads CASSLGPNTGLETQYF. CDR3 bases: TGTGCCAGCAGCCTAGGTCCTAATACAGGGTTGGAGACCCAGTACTTC. The variable domain in full, with the rest retrieved from reference TRBV7-6 and TRBJ2-5, is GAGVSQSPRYKVTKRGQDVALRCDPISGHVSLYWYRQALGQGPEFLTYFNYEAQQDKSGLPNDRFSAERPEGSISTLTIQRTEQRDSAMYRCASSLGPNTGLETQYFGPGTRLLVL.

Worth noting for this clonotype: Since a much larger clone is just one base distant, this may be a read error. The CDR3 ends on some other residue instead of the conserved phenylalanine or tryptophan, so this is likely a read error. The V gene is TRBV3-1, the J gene TRBJ1-1; 9 positions agree with TRBD1. CDR3 size: 16 residues. From germline, CDR1 is LGHDT and CDR2 YNNKEL (reference sequence). V shed 4 bases and J 0 bases; nucleotides not matched to a gene: 6. The CDR3 loop reads CASSPGTGRVNTEAFL. CDR3 DNA: TGTGCCAGCAGCCCAGGGACAGGGAGGGTGAACACTGAAGCTTTCCTT.

V is TRBV6-6 and J is TRBJ1-2, with TRBD1 as a possible D gene (6 bases). Trimming left V 6 bases short and J 5 bases short, with 16 bases between. The CDR3 extends over 14 amino acids. The germline CDR1 and CDR2 sequences are MNHNY and SVGAGI (reference sequence). This CDR3 is CASSPDSQGYGYTF. Written as DNA, the CDR3 is TGTGCCAGCAGCCCAGACTCCCAGGGGTATGGCTACACCTTC.

The genes are TRBV4-3 and TRBJ1-2; D might be TRBD1 (6 bases). Germline V gene data show CDR1 as LGHNA and CDR2 as YSLEER. Trimming took off 0 bases at V and 3 bases at J, with 11 bases between the two ends. The CDR3 contains 15 residues. The chain's CDR3 is CASSQDGGRDYGYTF. The CDR3 DNA is TGCGCCAGCAGCCAAGATGGGGGGCGCGACTATGGCTACACCTTC.

This clonotype is a singleton in its sample. With a much larger clone just one base away, this may be a read error. This sequence joins TRBV20-1 and TRBJ2-7; 11 bases match TRBD1. The V gene end was trimmed by 5 bases and the J gene end by 1 base; junction bases not matched to a gene: 7. This CDR3 contains 15 residues. CDR1 is DFQATT, CDR2 SNEGSKA, per germline (reference sequence). The CDR3 coding sequence is TGCAGTGCTGGGACGGGGACAGGGGGGTCCTACGAGCAGTACTTC. This gives the protein CSAGTGTGGSYEQYF.

This clonotype was detected ten times or more. J is TRBJ1-2 and V is TRBV14; D remains ambiguous. The CDR3 runs 15 residues. V was cut by 4 bases and J by 4 bases, with 16 bases left in between. Germline loops: CDR1 SGHDN, CDR2 FVKESK. CDR3 in amino acids: CASSRGPGGGYGYTF. The CDR3 region has the DNA TGTGCCAGCAGCCGCGGGCCCGGTGGCGGCTATGGCTACACCTTC.

This clonotype was observed a few times. The V gene is TRBV2, the J gene TRBJ1-5; a possible D gene is TRBD1 (5 bases). The ends were cut back, 4 bases at V and 7 bases at J, with 14 bases in the middle. Germline V gene data show CDR1 as SNHLY and CDR2 as FYNNEI. The CDR3 is 14 amino acids. The CDR3 DNA reads TGTGCCAGCAGTGTGAGGGACTACGAGCAGCCCCAGCATTTT. Translated: CASSVRDYEQPQHF.

A word on this clonotype: The junction departs from the called germline gene at one end, perhaps through a read error. The chain is built from TRBV24-1 and TRBJ1-1, with D maybe TRBD1 (5 bases). The CDR3 is 14 residues long. Germline-derived CDR1 and CDR2 are KGHDR and SFDVKD. As DNA, the CDR3 is TGTGCCACCAGTGATGCCGGGATAGGAAGAGGGGCTGTCTTT. This sequence encodes CATSDAGIGRGAVF.

The gene calls are TRBV5-1 and TRBJ2-3; D is ambiguous. The CDR3 has 14 amino acids. CDR1 is SGHRS, CDR2 YFSETQ, per germline. V was trimmed by 0 bases and J by 4 bases, leaving 9 bases between them. The CDR3 here is CASSLEVSSDTQYF. DNA for the CDR3: TGCGCCAGCAGCTTGGAGGTTAGTTCAGATACGCAGTATTTT.

The CDR3: CASSSPYSYNEQFF. DNA for the CDR3: TGTGCCAGCTCTAGCCCCTACTCCTACAATGAGCAGTTCTTC. The chain is built from TRBV6-1 and TRBJ2-1, with D maybe TRBD2 (5 bases). The CDR3 is 14 residues long. Germline V gene data show CDR1 as MNHNS and CDR2 as SASEGT. The V and J ends lost 8 bases and 0 bases respectively, with 11 bases between them.

This clonotype was recorded many times. The chain is built from TRBV5-6 and TRBJ2-7; perhaps TRBD1 as D (6 bases). Trimming pared 7 bases from V and 4 bases from J, leaving 18 bases between. Germline loops: CDR1 SGHDT, CDR2 YYEEEE. The CDR3 spans 14 residues. The CDR3 region is CASYETGTLYEQYF. CDR3 DNA: TGTGCCAGCTACGAAACCGGGACATTATACGAGCAGTACTTC. Combining the CDR3 with reference TRBV5-6 and TRBJ2-7 gives the whole variable domain DAGVTQSPTHLIKTRGQQVTLRCSPKSGHDTVSWYQQALGQGPQFIFQYYEEEERQRGNFPDRFSGHQFPNYSSELNVNALLLGDSALYLCASYETGTLYEQYFGPGTRLTVT.

This clonotype came up a few times. The CDR3 ends on some other residue instead of the conserved phenylalanine or tryptophan, so this is likely a read error. The DNA is omitted, as the CDR3 cannot be located on it reliably, and the CDR3 follows TCRdb's listing. The rearrangement joins TRBV7-3 to TRBJ1-2. The CDR3 is made up of 8 amino acids, end residues included. Germline V CDR1 and CDR2: SGHTA, FQGTGA. The CDR3 reads CASRWDTG.

This clonotype occurred many times. The chain combines TRBV19 with TRBJ2-7, with D maybe TRBD1 (6 bases). CDR1 and CDR2 from the germline V gene are LNHDA and SQIVND (reference sequence). The ends were cut back, 3 bases at V and 3 bases at J, with 15 bases in the middle. There are 15 residues in the CDR3. The CDR3 here is CASSMDYSRGYEQYF. For the CDR3, the DNA is TGTGCCAGTAGTATGGATTATTCCAGGGGCTACGAGCAGTACTTC. The variable domain in full, with the rest retrieved from reference TRBV19 and TRBJ2-7, is DGGITQSPKYLFRKEGQNVTLSCEQNLNHDAMYWYRQDPGQGLRLIYYSQIVNDFQKGDIAEGYSVSREKKESFPLTVTSAQKNPTAFYLCASSMDYSRGYEQYFGPGTRLTVT.

At least ten counts were recorded for this clonotype. The chain recombines TRBV7-3 with TRBJ2-1, with TRBD2 matching 8 bases. This CDR3 spans 15 amino acids. Germline values: CDR1 SGHTA, CDR2 FQGTGA. V lost 4 bases and J lost 4; bases outside the gene matches: 6. The DNA for the CDR3 is TGTGCCAGCAGCTCTACTAGCGGAACATACAATGAGCAGTTCTTC. It yields the protein CASSSTSGTYNEQFF.

The V call is TRBV7-3, the J call TRBJ2-2; D not resolved. Germline CDR1 SGHTA, CDR2 FQGTGA. The CDR3 consists of 13 residues. Trimming removed 2 bases at V and 6 bases at J, with 7 bases between. The CDR3 region is CASSLVVAGELFF. The CDR3 coding sequence is TGTGCCAGCAGCTTAGTGGTGGCCGGGGAGCTGTTTTTT.

The chain links TRBV2 to TRBJ1-1; D is unclear. V was pared by 6 bases and J by 1 base, with 12 bases between. This CDR3 is 14 amino acids long. Germline lookup yields CDR1 SNHLY and CDR2 FYNNEI. The CDR3 is CASSRESQNTEAFF. The CDR3 DNA follows: TGTGCCAGCAGCCGGGAGTCCCAGAACACTGAAGCTTTCTTT.

This clonotype has a count of ten or more. The gene calls are TRBV12-3 or TRBV12-4 and TRBJ1-2; 8 nucleotides match TRBD1. The CDR3 has 12 residues. V was pared by 5 bases and J by 9 bases, with 5 bases of the junction left unmatched. The CDR3 DNA is TGTGCCAGCAGTCTTCAGGGGGCCAGCTACACCTTC. Protein product: CASSLQGASYTF.